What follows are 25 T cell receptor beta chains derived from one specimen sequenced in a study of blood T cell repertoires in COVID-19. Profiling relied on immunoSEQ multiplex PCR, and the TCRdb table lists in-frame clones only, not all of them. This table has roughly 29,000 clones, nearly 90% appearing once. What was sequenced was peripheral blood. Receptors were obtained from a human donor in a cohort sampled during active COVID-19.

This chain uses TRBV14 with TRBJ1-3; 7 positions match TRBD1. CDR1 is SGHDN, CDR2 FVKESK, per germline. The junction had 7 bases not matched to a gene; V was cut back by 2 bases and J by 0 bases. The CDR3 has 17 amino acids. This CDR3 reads CASSQSPGQISGNTIYF. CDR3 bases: TGTGCCAGCAGCCAATCGCCGGGACAGATCTCTGGAAACACCATATATTTT.

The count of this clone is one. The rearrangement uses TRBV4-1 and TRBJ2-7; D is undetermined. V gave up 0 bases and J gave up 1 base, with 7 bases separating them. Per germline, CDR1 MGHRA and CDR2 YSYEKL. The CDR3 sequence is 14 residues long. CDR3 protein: CASSQDTWSYEQYF. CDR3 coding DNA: TGCGCCAGCAGCCAAGACACTTGGTCCTACGAGCAGTACTTC.

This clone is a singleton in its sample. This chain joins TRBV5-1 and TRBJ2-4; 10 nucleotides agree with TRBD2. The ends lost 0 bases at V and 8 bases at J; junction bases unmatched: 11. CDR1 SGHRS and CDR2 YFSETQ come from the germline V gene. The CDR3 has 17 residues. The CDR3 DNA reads TGCGCCAGCAGCTTGGGGACTAGCGGCAACCAAATGGACATTCAGTACTTC. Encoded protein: CASSLGTSGNQMDIQYF.

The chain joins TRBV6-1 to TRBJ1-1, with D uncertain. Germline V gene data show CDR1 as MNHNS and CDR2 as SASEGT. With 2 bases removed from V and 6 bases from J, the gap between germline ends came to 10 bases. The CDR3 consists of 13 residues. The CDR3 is CASSERTLAEAFF. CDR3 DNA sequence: TGTGCCAGCAGTGAAAGGACTCTCGCTGAAGCTTTCTTT.

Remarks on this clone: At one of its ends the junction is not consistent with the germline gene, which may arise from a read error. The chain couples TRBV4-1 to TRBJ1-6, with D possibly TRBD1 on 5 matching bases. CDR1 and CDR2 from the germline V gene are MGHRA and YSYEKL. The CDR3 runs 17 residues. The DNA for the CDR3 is TGCGCCAGCAGCCAAGCCCCACCCAGGGCTAATAACTCACCCCTCCACTTT. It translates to CASSQAPPRANNSPLHF.

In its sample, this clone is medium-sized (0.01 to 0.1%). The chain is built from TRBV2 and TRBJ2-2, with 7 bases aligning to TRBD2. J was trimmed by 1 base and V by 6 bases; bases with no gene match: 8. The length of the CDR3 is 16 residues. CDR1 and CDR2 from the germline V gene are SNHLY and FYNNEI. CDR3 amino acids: CASRDLAEGNTGELFF. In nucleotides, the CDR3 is TGTGCCAGCAGGGATCTAGCGGAGGGGAACACCGGGGAGCTGTTTTTT. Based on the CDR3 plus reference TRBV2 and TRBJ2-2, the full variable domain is EPEVTQTPSHQVTQMGQEVILRCVPISNHLYFYWYRQILGQKVEFLVSFYNNEISEKSEIFDDQFSVERPDGSNFTLKIRSTKLEDSAMYFCASRDLAEGNTGELFFGEGSRLTVL.

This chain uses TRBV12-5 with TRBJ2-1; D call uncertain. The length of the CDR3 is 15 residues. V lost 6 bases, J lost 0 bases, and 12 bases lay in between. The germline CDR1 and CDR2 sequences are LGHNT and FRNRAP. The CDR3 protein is CASGSTVVSYNEQFF. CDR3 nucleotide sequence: TGTGCTAGTGGCTCCACAGTAGTCTCCTACAATGAGCAGTTCTTC.

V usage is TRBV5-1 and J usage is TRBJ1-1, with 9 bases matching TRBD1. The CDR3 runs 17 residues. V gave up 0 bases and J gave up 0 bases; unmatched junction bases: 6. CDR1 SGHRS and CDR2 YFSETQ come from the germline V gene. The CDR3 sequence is CASSLAGTGTLNTEAFF. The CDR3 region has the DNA TGCGCCAGCAGCTTGGCCGGGACAGGGACTCTGAACACTGAAGCTTTCTTT.

The CDR3 coding sequence is TGTGCCTGGAGTGTTGACGGCAGGGGAAAGGGGCCCCAGCATTTT. Its translation: CAWSVDGRGKGPQHF. The rearrangement links TRBV30 to TRBJ1-5; possibly TRBD1 for D (6 bases). Germline V gene lookup returns CDR1 GTSNPN and CDR2 SVGIG (reference sequence). The V and J ends lost 0 bases and 9 bases respectively, with 18 bases between them. The CDR3 covers 15 residues.

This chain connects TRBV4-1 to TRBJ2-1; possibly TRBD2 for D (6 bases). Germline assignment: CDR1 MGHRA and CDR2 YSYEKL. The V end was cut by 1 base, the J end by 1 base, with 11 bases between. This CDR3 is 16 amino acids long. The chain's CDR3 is CASSQGDLRSYNEQFF. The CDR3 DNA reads TGCGCCAGCAGCCAAGGGGACTTAAGGTCCTACAATGAGCAGTTCTTC.

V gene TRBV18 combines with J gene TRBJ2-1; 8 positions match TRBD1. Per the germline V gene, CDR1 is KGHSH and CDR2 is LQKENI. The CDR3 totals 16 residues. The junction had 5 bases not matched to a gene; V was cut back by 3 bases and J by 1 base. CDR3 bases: TGTGCCAGCTCACCCAAGGACAGGGAATCCTACAATGAGCAGTTCTTC. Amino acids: CASSPKDRESYNEQFF. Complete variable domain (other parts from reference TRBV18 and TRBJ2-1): NAGVMQNPRHLVRRRGQEARLRCSPMKGHSHVYWYRQLPEEGLKFMVYLQKENIIDESGMPKERFSAEFPKEGPSILRIQQVVRGDSAAYFCASSPKDRESYNEQFFGPGTRLTVL.

CDR3 in amino acids: CSVITSGRTDTQYF. For the CDR3, the DNA is TGCAGCGTCATTACTAGCGGGCGCACAGATACGCAGTATTTT. The genes are TRBV29-1 and TRBJ2-3; TRBD2 matches at 9 bases. Trimming cost V 6 bases and J 1 base; bases outside gene matches: 5. This CDR3 spans 14 amino acids. CDR1 is SQVTM, CDR2 ANQGSEA, per germline.

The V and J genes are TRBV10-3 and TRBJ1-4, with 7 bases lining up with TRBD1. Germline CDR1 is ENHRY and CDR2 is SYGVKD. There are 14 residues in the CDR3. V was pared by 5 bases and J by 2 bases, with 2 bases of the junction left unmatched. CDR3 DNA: TGTGCCATCAGTTCAGGGGGGACTAATGAAAAACTGTTTTTT. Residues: CAISSGGTNEKLFF.

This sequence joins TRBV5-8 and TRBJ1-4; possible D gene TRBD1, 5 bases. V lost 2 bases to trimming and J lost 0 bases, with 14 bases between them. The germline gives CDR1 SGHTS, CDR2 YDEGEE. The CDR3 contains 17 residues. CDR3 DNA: TGTGCCAGCAGCTTCGGTGGGGGGATCGCAACTAATGAAAAACTGTTTTTT. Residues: CASSFGGGIATNEKLFF. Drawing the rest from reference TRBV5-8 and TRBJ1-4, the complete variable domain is EAGVTQSPTHLIKTRGQQATLRCSPISGHTSVYWYQQALGLGLQFLLWYDEGEERNRGNFPPRFSGRQFPNYSSELNVNALELEDSALYLCASSFGGGIATNEKLFFGSGTQLSVL.

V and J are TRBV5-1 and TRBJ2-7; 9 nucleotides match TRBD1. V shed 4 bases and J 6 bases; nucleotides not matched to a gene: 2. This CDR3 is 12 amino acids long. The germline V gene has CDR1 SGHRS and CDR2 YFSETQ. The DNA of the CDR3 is TGCGCCAGCAGCGCGGACAGGGGCGAGCAGTACTTC. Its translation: CASSADRGEQYF.

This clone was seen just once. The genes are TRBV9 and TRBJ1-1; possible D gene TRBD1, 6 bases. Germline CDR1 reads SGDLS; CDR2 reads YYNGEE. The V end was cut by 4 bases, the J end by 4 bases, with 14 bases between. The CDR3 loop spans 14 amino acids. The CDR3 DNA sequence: TGTGCCAGCAGCCAAGGCGGGGGCGGCACTGAAGCTTTCTTT. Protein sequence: CASSQGGGGTEAFF.

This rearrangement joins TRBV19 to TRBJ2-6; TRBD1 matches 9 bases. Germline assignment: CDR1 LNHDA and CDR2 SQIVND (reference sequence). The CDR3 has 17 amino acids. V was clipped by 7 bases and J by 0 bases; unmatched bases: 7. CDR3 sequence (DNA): TGTGCCAGTAATCCGACAGGGGGGATCTCTGGGGCCAACGTCCTGACTTTC. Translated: CASNPTGGISGANVLTF.

CDR3 sequence (DNA): TGTGCCAGCAGCCAAGATTTGACAGGGGCACAAGAGACCCAGTACTTC. Translating it yields CASSQDLTGAQETQYF. The V gene is TRBV3-1 (or the pseudogene TRBV3-2), the J gene TRBJ2-5, with 8 bases fitting TRBD1. The CDR3 extends over 16 amino acids. Germline CDR1 reads LGHDT; CDR2 reads YNNKEL (reference sequence). The ends lost 0 bases at V and 2 bases at J; junction bases unmatched: 5.

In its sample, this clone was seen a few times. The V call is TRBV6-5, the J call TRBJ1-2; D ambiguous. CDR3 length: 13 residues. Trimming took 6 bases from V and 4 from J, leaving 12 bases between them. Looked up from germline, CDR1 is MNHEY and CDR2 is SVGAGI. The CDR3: CASSSSGGYGYTF. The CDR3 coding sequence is TGTGCCAGCAGCTCTTCGGGAGGCTATGGCTACACCTTC.

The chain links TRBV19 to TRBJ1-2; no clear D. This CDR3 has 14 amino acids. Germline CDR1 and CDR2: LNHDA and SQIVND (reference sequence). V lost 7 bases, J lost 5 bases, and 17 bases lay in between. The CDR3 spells CASTDLGDWYGYTF. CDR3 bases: TGTGCCAGTACGGACTTGGGCGACTGGTATGGCTACACCTTC.

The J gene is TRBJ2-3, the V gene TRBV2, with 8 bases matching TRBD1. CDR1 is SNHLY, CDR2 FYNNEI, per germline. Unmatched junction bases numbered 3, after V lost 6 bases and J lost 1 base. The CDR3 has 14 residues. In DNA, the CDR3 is TGTGCCAGCAGCTTGACAGGGGGCACAGATACGCAGTATTTT. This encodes CASSLTGGTDTQYF.

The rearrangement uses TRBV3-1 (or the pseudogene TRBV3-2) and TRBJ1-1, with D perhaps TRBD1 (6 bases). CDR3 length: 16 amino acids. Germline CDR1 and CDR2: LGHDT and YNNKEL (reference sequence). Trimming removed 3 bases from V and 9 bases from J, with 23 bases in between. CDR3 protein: CASSQDGGGLVGKAFF. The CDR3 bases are TGTGCCAGCAGCCAGGACGGGGGGGGCCTGGTTGGGAAAGCTTTCTTT.

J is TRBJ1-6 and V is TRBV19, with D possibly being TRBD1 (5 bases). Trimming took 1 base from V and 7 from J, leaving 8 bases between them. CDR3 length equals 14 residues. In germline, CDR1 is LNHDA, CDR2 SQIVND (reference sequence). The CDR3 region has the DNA TGTGCCAGTAGTATAGCAGGGATCAATTCACCCCTCCACTTT. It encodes CASSIAGINSPLHF.

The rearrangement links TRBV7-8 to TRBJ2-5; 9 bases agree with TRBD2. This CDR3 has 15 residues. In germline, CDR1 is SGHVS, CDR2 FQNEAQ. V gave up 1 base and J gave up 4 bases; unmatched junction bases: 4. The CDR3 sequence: CASSLEASGVETQYF. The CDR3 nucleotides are TGTGCCAGCAGCTTAGAGGCTAGCGGGGTAGAGACCCAGTACTTC. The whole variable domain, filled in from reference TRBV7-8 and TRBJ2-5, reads GAGVSQSPRYKVAKRGQDVALRCDPISGHVSLFWYQQALGQGPEFLTYFQNEAQLDKSGLPSDRFFAERPEGSVSTLKIQRTQQEDSAVYLCASSLEASGVETQYFGPGTRLLVL.

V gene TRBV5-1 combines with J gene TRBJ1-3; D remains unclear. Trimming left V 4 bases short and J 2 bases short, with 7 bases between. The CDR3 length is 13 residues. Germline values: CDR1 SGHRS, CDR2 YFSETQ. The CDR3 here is CASSLGAGNTIYF. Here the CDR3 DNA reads TGCGCCAGCAGCCTGGGAGCTGGAAACACCATATATTTT.